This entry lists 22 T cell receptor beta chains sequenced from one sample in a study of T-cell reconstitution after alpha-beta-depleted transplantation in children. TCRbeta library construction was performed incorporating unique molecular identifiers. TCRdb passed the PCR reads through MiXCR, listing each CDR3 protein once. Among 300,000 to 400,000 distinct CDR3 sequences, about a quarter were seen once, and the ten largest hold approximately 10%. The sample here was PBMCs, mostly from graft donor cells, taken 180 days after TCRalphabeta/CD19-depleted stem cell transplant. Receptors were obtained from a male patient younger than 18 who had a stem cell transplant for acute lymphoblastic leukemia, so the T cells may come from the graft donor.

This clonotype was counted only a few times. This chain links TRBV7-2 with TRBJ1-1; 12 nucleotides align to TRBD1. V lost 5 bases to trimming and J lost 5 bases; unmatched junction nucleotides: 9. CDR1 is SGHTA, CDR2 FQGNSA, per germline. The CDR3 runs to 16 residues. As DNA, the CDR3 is TGTGCCAGCAGCCTAATTGGGACAGGGGGCAAGACTGAAGCTTTCTTT. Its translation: CASSLIGTGGKTEAFF.

The CDR3 reads CASSDSGLPTDEQFF. The CDR3 DNA reads TGTGCCAGCAGTGACTCGGGCTTACCAACGGATGAGCAGTTCTTC. V gene TRBV6-4 combines with J gene TRBJ2-1, with no clear D. The V end was cut by 0 bases, the J end by 8 bases, with 14 bases between. This CDR3 contains 15 residues. CDR1 and CDR2 (germline): MRHNA, SNTAGT.

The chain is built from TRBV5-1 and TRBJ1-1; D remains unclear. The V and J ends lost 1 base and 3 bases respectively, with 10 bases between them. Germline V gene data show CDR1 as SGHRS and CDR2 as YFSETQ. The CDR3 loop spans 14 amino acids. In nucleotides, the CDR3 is TGCGCCAGCAGCTTGTTGGTAGGCCACACTGAAGCTTTCTTT. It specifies CASSLLVGHTEAFF.

The CDR3 here is CASSPLDVQETQYF. For the CDR3, the DNA is TGTGCCAGCTCACCACTAGACGTGCAAGAGACCCAGTACTTC. This rearrangement joins TRBV18 to TRBJ2-5; no clear D gene. This CDR3 is built from 14 residues. Trimming took off 1 base at V and 2 bases at J, with 8 bases between the two ends. The V gene's germline CDR1 is KGHSH and CDR2 LQKENI. Full variable domain (remainder filled in from reference TRBV18 and TRBJ2-5): NAGVMQNPRHLVRRRGQEARLRCSPMKGHSHVYWYRQLPEEGLKFMVYLQKENIIDESGMPKERFSAEFPKEGPSILRIQQVVRGDSAAYFCASSPLDVQETQYFGPGTRLLVL.

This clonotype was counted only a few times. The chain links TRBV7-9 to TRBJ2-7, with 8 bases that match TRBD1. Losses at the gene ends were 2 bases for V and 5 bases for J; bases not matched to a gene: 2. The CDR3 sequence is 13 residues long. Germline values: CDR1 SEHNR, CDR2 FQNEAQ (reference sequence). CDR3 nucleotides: TGTGCCAGCAGCTTATTACAGGGGGACGAGCAGTACTTC. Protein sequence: CASSLLQGDEQYF.

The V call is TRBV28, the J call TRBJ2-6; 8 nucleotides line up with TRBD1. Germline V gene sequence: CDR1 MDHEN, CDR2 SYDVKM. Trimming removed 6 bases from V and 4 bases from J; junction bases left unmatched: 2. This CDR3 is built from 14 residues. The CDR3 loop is CASRTGVGANVLTF. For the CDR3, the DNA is TGTGCCAGCAGGACAGGGGTCGGGGCCAACGTCCTGACTTTC.

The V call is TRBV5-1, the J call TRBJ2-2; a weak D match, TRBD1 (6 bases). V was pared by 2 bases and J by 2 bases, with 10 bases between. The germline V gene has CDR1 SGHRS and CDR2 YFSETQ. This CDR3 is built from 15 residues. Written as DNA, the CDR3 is TGCGCCAGCAGCTTTACCAGGGGCAACACCGGGGAGCTGTTTTTT. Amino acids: CASSFTRGNTGELFF. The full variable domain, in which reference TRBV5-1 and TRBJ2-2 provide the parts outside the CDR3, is KAGVTQTPRYLIKTRGQQVTLSCSPISGHRSVSWYQQTPGQGLQFLFEYFSETQRNKGNFPGRFSGRQFSNSRSEMNVSTLELGDSALYLCASSFTRGNTGELFFGEGSRLTVL.

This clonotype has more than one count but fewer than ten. CDR3 sequence: CASSHQRIAKNIQYF. CDR3 in DNA: TGTGCCAGCAGCCACCAGCGGATAGCCAAAAACATTCAGTACTTC. This chain uses TRBV3-1 with TRBJ2-4, with D maybe TRBD2 (5 bases). The CDR3 sequence is 15 residues long. Germline assignment: CDR1 LGHDT and CDR2 YNNKEL (reference sequence). Trimming shortened V by 3 bases and J by 0 bases, and 9 bases separated the two germline ends. The complete variable domain, with remaining parts taken from reference TRBV3-1 and TRBJ2-4, reads DTAVSQTPKYLVTQMGNDKSIKCEQNLGHDTMYWYKQDSKKFLKIMFSYNNKELIINETVPNRFSPKSPDKAHLNLHINSLELGDSAVYFCASSHQRIAKNIQYFGAGTRLSVL.

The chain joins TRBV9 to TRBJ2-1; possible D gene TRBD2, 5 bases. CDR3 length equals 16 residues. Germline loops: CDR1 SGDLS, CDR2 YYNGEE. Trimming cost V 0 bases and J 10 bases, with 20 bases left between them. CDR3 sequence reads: CASSVALTLGLHEQFF. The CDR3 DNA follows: TGTGCCAGCAGCGTAGCCTTAACCCTAGGACTCCACGAGCAGTTCTTC. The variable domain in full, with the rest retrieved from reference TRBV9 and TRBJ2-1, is DSGVTQTPKHLITATGQRVTLRCSPRSGDLSVYWYQQSLDQGLQFLIQYYNGEERAKGNILERFSAQQFPDLHSELNLSSLELGDSALYFCASSVALTLGLHEQFFGPGTRLTVL.

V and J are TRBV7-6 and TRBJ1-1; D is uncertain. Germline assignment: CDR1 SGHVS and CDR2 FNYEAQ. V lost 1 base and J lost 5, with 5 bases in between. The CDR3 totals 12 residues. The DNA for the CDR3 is TGTGCCAGCAGCTTAGTATGGACTGAAGCTTTCTTT. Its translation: CASSLVWTEAFF.

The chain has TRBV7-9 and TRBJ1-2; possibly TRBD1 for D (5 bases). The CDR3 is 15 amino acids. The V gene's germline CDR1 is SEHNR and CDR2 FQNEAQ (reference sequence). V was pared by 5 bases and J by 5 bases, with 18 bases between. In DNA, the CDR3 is TGTGCCAGCAGCCGAGGTTACGAGACAGAGTATGGCTACACCTTC. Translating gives CASSRGYETEYGYTF.

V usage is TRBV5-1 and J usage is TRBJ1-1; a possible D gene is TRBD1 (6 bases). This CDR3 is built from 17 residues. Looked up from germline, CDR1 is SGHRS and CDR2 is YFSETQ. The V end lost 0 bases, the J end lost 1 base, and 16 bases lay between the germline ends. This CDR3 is CASSLEPGARGNTEAFF. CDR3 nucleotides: TGCGCCAGCAGCTTGGAGCCGGGGGCTAGGGGGAACACTGAAGCTTTCTTT. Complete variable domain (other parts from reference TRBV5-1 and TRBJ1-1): KAGVTQTPRYLIKTRGQQVTLSCSPISGHRSVSWYQQTPGQGLQFLFEYFSETQRNKGNFPGRFSGRQFSNSRSEMNVSTLELGDSALYLCASSLEPGARGNTEAFFGQGTRLTVV.

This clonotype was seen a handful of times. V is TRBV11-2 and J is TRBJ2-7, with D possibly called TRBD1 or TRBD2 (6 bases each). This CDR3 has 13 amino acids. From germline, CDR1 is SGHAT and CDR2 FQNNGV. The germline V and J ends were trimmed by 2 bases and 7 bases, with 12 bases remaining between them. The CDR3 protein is CASSLPSGAEQYF. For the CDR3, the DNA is TGTGCCAGCAGCTTACCGTCGGGGGCAGAGCAGTACTTC.

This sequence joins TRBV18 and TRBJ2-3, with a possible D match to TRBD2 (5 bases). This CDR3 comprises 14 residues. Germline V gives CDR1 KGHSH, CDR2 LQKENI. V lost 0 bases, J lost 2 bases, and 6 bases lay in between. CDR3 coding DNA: TGTGCCAGCTCACCACCGACTAACACAGATACGCAGTATTTT. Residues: CASSPPTNTDTQYF. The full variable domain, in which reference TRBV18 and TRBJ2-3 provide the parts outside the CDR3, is NAGVMQNPRHLVRRRGQEARLRCSPMKGHSHVYWYRQLPEEGLKFMVYLQKENIIDESGMPKERFSAEFPKEGPSILRIQQVVRGDSAAYFCASSPPTNTDTQYFGPGTRLTVL.

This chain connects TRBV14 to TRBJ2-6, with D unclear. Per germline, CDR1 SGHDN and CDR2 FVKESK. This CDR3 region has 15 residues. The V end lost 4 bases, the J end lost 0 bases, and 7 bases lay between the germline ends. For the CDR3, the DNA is TGTGCCAGCAGCCTGATTAACTCTGGGGCCAACGTCCTGACTTTC. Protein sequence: CASSLINSGANVLTF.

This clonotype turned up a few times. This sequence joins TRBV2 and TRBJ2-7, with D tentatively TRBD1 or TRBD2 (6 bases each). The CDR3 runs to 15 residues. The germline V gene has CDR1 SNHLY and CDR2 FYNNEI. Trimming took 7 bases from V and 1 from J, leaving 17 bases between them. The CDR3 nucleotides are TGTGCCAGCATCAAAGGGGGGTCTTTGTCCTACGAGCAGTACTTC. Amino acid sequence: CASIKGGSLSYEQYF.

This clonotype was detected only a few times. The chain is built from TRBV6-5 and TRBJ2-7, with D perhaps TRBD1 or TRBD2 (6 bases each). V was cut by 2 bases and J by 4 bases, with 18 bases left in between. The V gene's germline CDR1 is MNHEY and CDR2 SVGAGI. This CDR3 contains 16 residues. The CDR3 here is CASSYRSNRGGYEQYF. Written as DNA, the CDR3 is TGTGCCAGCAGTTACCGGTCTAATCGAGGGGGGTACGAGCAGTACTTC.

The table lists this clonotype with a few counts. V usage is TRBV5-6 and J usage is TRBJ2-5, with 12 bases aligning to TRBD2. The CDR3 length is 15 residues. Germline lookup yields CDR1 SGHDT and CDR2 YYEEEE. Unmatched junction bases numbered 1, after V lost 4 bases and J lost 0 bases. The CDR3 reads CASSGLAGYQETQYF. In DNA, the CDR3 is TGTGCCAGCAGCGGACTAGCGGGGTACCAAGAGACCCAGTACTTC.

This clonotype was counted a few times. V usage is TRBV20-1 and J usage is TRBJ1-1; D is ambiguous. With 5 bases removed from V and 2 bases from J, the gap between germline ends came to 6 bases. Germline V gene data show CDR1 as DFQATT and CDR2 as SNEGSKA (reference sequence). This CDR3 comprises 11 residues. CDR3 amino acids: CSAPLNTEAFF. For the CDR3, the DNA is TGCAGTGCTCCACTTAACACTGAAGCTTTCTTT.

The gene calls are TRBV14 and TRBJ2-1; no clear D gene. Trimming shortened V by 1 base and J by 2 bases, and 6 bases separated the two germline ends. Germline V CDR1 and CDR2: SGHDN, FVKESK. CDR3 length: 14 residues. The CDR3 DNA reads TGTGCCAGCAGCCAAGTATTTCCCTACAATGAGCAGTTCTTC. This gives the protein CASSQVFPYNEQFF.

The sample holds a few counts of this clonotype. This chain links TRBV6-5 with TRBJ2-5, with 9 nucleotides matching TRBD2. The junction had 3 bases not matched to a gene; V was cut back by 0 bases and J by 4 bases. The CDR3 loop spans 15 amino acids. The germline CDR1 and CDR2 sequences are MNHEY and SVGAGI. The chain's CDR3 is CASSYSAGGRETQYF. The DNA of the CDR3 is TGTGCCAGCAGTTACTCGGCGGGAGGGAGAGAGACCCAGTACTTC.

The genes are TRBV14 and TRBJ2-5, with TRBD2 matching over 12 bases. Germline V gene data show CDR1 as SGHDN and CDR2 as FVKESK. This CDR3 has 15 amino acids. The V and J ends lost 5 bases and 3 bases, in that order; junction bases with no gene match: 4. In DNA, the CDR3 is TGTGCCAGCAGCAGACTAGCGGGAGTAAAAGAGACCCAGTACTTC. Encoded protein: CASSRLAGVKETQYF. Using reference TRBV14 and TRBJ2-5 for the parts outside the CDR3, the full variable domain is EAGVTQFPSHSVIEKGQTVTLRCDPISGHDNLYWYRRVMGKEIKFLLHFVKESKQDESGMPNNRFLAERTGGTYSTLKVQPAELEDSGVYFCASSRLAGVKETQYFGPGTRLLVL.